Below, 18 T cell receptor beta chains from the same sample are listed, as sequenced in a study of blood T cell repertoires in COVID-19. TCRdb's copy holds only in-frame clones and misses some; the assay was immunoSEQ multiplex PCR. Of 200,000 or so clones listed, roughly four fifths are singletons. The specimen sequenced was peripheral blood. These receptors were taken from a woman aged 25 to 39 with acute or convalescent COVID-19.

This rearrangement joins TRBV4-1 to TRBJ2-7, with a weak D call TRBD1 (6 bases). CDR3 length: 13 amino acids. Deletions cut 3 bases from V and 2 bases from J, with 8 bases between. Germline CDR1 reads MGHRA; CDR2 reads YSYEKL. The CDR3 DNA sequence: TGCGCCAGCAGCCATAGACAGGCCTACGAGCAGTACTTC. It specifies CASSHRQAYEQYF.

The J gene is TRBJ2-7, the V gene TRBV5-4; possible D gene TRBD2, 6 bases. V shed 4 bases and J shed 5 bases, with 13 bases lying between them. Looked up from germline, CDR1 is SGHNT and CDR2 is YYREEE (reference sequence). This CDR3 contains 13 residues. The CDR3 nucleotides read TGTGCCAGCAGCCAAGGGACTGTGAACGAGCAGTACTTC. Its protein product is CASSQGTVNEQYF.

The chain recombines TRBV29-1 with TRBJ2-7; TRBD2 matches 10 bases. The J segment lost 2 bases and the V segment lost 5 bases, leaving 21 bases of the junction unmatched. In germline, CDR1 is SQVTM, CDR2 ANQGSEA. This CDR3 is 19 amino acids long. This CDR3 reads CSVTDSAFRQAGGPYEQYF. Written as DNA, the CDR3 is TGCAGCGTTACTGATAGTGCATTCCGGCAAGCGGGAGGGCCCTACGAGCAGTACTTC.

The gene calls are TRBV7-2 and TRBJ2-3; 10 bases map to TRBD2. Germline CDR1 is SGHTA and CDR2 is FQGNSA. J lost 4 bases, V lost 2 bases, and 3 bases had no gene match. The CDR3 length is 15 residues. In nucleotides, the CDR3 is TGTGCCAGCAGCTTATTAGCGGGAGGTTCAGATACGCAGTATTTT. Its protein is CASSLLAGGSDTQYF.

The chain combines TRBV19 with TRBJ1-2; D remains unclear. V shed 4 bases and J shed 5 bases, with 14 bases lying between them. Germline values: CDR1 LNHDA, CDR2 SQIVND (reference sequence). This CDR3 is 14 amino acids long. CDR3 sequence (DNA): TGTGCCAGTAGTACAGCACACAGACTATATGGCTACACCTTC. Its translation is CASSTAHRLYGYTF.

V usage is TRBV7-2 and J usage is TRBJ2-5; weak D call: TRBD2 (7 bases). Germline CDR1 SGHTA, CDR2 FQGNSA. CDR3 length: 16 amino acids. V was clipped by 1 base and J by 9 bases, with 21 bases between them. CDR3 region: CASSLVPGGAKRAQYF. DNA for the CDR3: TGTGCCAGCAGCTTAGTACCGGGGGGCGCCAAGAGGGCCCAGTACTTC.

The chain couples TRBV30 to TRBJ1-1; D is perhaps TRBD1 (5 bases). V was shortened by 0 bases and J by 0 bases, with 14 bases between the two germline ends. This CDR3 is built from 16 residues. Germline CDR1 GTSNPN, CDR2 SVGIG (reference sequence). The CDR3 protein is CAWSVWGGQMNTEAFF. CDR3 DNA sequence: TGTGCCTGGAGTGTATGGGGCGGCCAAATGAACACTGAAGCTTTCTTT.

This sequence joins TRBV5-1 and TRBJ1-6; possibly TRBD1 for D (5 bases). This CDR3 has 13 amino acids. Per germline, CDR1 SGHRS and CDR2 YFSETQ. Trimming took 5 bases from V and 7 from J, leaving 10 bases between them. The CDR3 loop reads CASRGEANSPLHF. The DNA of the CDR3 is TGCGCCAGCAGAGGGGAAGCGAATTCACCCCTCCACTTT.

The genes are TRBV2 and TRBJ2-7, with 7 bases aligning to TRBD1. The junction had 2 bases not matched to a gene; V was cut back by 6 bases and J by 3 bases. The V gene's germline CDR1 is SNHLY and CDR2 FYNNEI. The CDR3 runs 12 residues. CDR3 bases: TGTGCCAGCAGGGGACAGATCTACGAGCAGTACTTC. This sequence encodes CASRGQIYEQYF.

The CDR3 region is CASSLRTQGSGGYTF. The CDR3 bases are TGTGCCAGCAGTTTGAGGACTCAGGGGAGTGGTGGCTACACCTTC. The chain couples TRBV28 to TRBJ1-2, with D possibly being TRBD1 (6 bases). V dropped 3 bases and J dropped 7 bases, with 18 bases sitting between them. Germline values: CDR1 MDHEN, CDR2 SYDVKM. The CDR3 has 15 amino acids.

The CDR3 loop is CASSSTTGANTEAFF. Written as DNA, the CDR3 is TGCGCCAGCAGCTCTACTACAGGGGCGAACACTGAAGCTTTCTTT. V gene TRBV5-1 combines with J gene TRBJ1-1, with 7 bases matching TRBD1. The ends lost 3 bases at V and 1 base at J; junction bases unmatched: 6. This CDR3 contains 15 residues. CDR1 and CDR2 from the germline V gene are SGHRS and YFSETQ.

V is TRBV28 and J is TRBJ1-1; D not certain. The V end lost 3 bases, the J end lost 0 bases, and 11 bases lay between the germline ends. This CDR3 is built from 15 residues. Germline assignment: CDR1 MDHEN and CDR2 SYDVKM. The CDR3 DNA is TGTGCCAGCAGTTTCTCCAGTATCATGAACACTGAAGCTTTCTTT. Amino acid sequence: CASSFSSIMNTEAFF.

The chain carries TRBV27 and TRBJ2-7; 9 nucleotides align to TRBD2. Trimming cost V 3 bases and J 1 base; bases outside gene matches: 4. CDR1 and CDR2 from the germline V gene are MNHEY and SMNVEV (reference sequence). There are 15 residues in the CDR3. CDR3 nucleotide sequence: TGTGCCAGCAGTTTGCGGACTAGCGTGTCCTACGAGCAGTACTTC. It is translated as CASSLRTSVSYEQYF.

The chain employs TRBV9 and TRBJ2-7; D is possibly TRBD2 (7 bases). Between the trimmed V and J ends, which lost 7 bases and 3 bases, there was a span of 11 bases. CDR1 is SGDLS, CDR2 YYNGEE, per germline. The CDR3 totals 12 residues. The CDR3 protein is CASGEGGYEQYF. The CDR3 bases are TGTGCCAGCGGGGAGGGGGGCTACGAGCAGTACTTC.

J is TRBJ2-1 and V is TRBV5-1, with 10 positions matching TRBD2. The trim removed 0 bases at V and 2 bases at J, leaving 2 bases unmatched. Germline CDR1 and CDR2: SGHRS and YFSETQ. The CDR3 contains 16 residues. The CDR3 spells CASSLELAGPYNEQFF. For the CDR3, the DNA is TGCGCCAGCAGCTTGGAACTAGCGGGACCCTACAATGAGCAGTTCTTC.

The chain joins TRBV27 to TRBJ2-6; tentatively, D is TRBD2 (6 bases). This CDR3 has 16 amino acids. V lost 5 bases, J lost 1 base, and 12 bases lay in between. Germline CDR1 and CDR2: MNHEY and SMNVEV (reference sequence). CDR3 protein: CASSGDGTSGANVLTF. CDR3 sequence (DNA): TGTGCCAGCAGTGGGGACGGGACTTCTGGGGCCAACGTCCTGACTTTC. The variable domain in full, with the rest retrieved from reference TRBV27 and TRBJ2-6, is EAQVTQNPRYLITVTGKKLTVTCSQNMNHEYMSWYRQDPGLGLRQIYYSMNVEVTDKGDVPEGYKVSRKEKRNFPLILESPSPNQTSLYFCASSGDGTSGANVLTFGAGSRLTVL.

The chain is built from TRBV30 and TRBJ2-3; 13 bases fit TRBD2. The germline V gene encodes CDR1 GTSNPN and CDR2 SVGIG (reference sequence). The CDR3 loop spans 15 amino acids. J gave up 3 bases and V 2 bases, and 2 bases lay outside the gene matches. The CDR3 loop reads CAWSLTSGGTDTQYF. CDR3 nucleotides: TGTGCCTGGAGTCTGACTAGCGGGGGGACAGATACGCAGTATTTT.

This clone was seen more than once but under ten times. The V and J genes are TRBV28 and TRBJ1-1; no clear D. V was cut by 5 bases and J by 8 bases, with 12 bases left in between. CDR1 is MDHEN and CDR2 is SYDVKM in the germline V gene. The CDR3 contains 12 residues. The DNA for the CDR3 is TGTGCCAGCAGTCCCCTGGGGAGGGAAGCTTTCTTT. As protein: CASSPLGREAFF.